Reported below is one T cell receptor (beta chain). The data stem from a study of blood T cell repertoires in COVID-19. The CDR3 length is 14 residues. V lost 4 bases and J 7 bases, leaving 14 bases between the germline ends. Germline V lookup: CDR1 SGHNT, CDR2 YYREEE (reference sequence). Assay: immunoSEQ multiplex PCR; the TCRdb copy retains only in-frame clones and omits some. The data hold more than 85,000 clones, with around nine tenths observed a single time. The sequenced material came from peripheral blood. V gene TRBV5-4 combines with J gene TRBJ1-4; D possibly corresponds to TRBD1 (5 bases). The origin of this receptor is a man aged 50-60 years with active or convalescent COVID-19. The CDR3 coding sequence is TGTGCCAGCAGCGAGCGCCAGGGTGCTGAAAAACTGTTTTTT. Translation: CASSERQGAEKLFF.